A single sample is the source of the 20 T cell receptor beta chains below, sequenced in a study of shared clonotypes between healthy human individuals. The method was immunoSEQ multiplex PCR; TCRdb's version includes in-frame clones alone and lacks a portion of them. The sample lists around 2.3 million clones, 90% to 96% occurring once. Sequences were obtained from naive CD4+ T cells sorted from blood. The subset: CD45RA+ positively selected. These receptors were taken from a man between 18 and 35 years old in good health.

The V gene is TRBV30, the J gene TRBJ1-2; the D gene is possibly TRBD1 (6 bases). CDR3 length: 17 residues. CDR1 is GTSNPN and CDR2 is SVGIG in the germline V gene (reference sequence). V was clipped by 0 bases and J by 4 bases, with 21 bases between them. The CDR3 DNA follows: TGTGCCTGGAGTGTGGCGGACAGCTATAGATATTTCTATGGCTACACCTTC. Residues: CAWSVADSYRYFYGYTF. Full variable domain (remainder filled in from reference TRBV30 and TRBJ1-2): SQTIHQWPATLVQPVGSPLSLECTVEGTSNPNLYWYRQAAGRGLQLLFYSVGIGQISSEVPQNLSASRPQDRQFILSSKKLLLSDSGFYLCAWSVADSYRYFYGYTFGSGTRLTVV.

V and J are TRBV27 and TRBJ1-5, with TRBD1 as a possible D gene (5 bases). Germline V CDR1 and CDR2: MNHEY, SMNVEV (reference sequence). The CDR3 covers 15 residues. V lost 3 bases to trimming and J lost 1 base, with 10 bases between them. CDR3 protein: CASSFTGGSNQPQHF. The CDR3 region has the DNA TGTGCCAGCAGTTTCACAGGCGGGAGCAATCAGCCCCAGCATTTT.

The chain couples TRBV19 to TRBJ1-5; no clear D gene. CDR3 length: 15 residues. Germline CDR1 and CDR2: LNHDA and SQIVND (reference sequence). V gave up 6 bases and J gave up 3 bases, with 15 bases separating them. This chain's CDR3 is CASSAGIAINQPQHF. CDR3 sequence (DNA): TGTGCCAGTAGCGCAGGAATCGCAATCAATCAGCCCCAGCATTTT.

V usage is TRBV2 and J usage is TRBJ1-3; D is undetermined. V gave up 0 bases and J gave up 4 bases, with 13 bases separating them. CDR1 is SNHLY, CDR2 FYNNEI, per germline. This CDR3 spans 16 amino acids. The CDR3 is CASSEARNLLGNTIYF. In nucleotides, the CDR3 is TGTGCCAGCAGTGAAGCCAGGAACCTCTTAGGAAACACCATATATTTT.

The J gene is TRBJ1-6, the V gene TRBV6-6; TRBD1 agrees at 8 bases. Germline loops: CDR1 MNHNY, CDR2 SVGAGI (reference sequence). After removal of 2 bases from V and 5 bases from J, the junction contained 5 bases not matched to a gene. CDR3 length: 16 amino acids. CDR3 in amino acids: CASSYGTGQDNSPLHF. The CDR3 region has the DNA TGTGCCAGCAGTTACGGGACAGGACAGGATAATTCACCCCTCCACTTT.

The V gene is TRBV25-1, the J gene TRBJ2-5, with 10 bases identical to TRBD2. The germline V gene encodes CDR1 MGHDK and CDR2 SYGVNS. With V trimmed by 0 bases and J by 5 bases, 3 bases remained unmatched. This CDR3 is 15 amino acids long. The CDR3, as DNA: TGTGCCAGCAGTGAATATCTAGCGGGAGTGGAGACCCAGTACTTC. Translated, it gives CASSEYLAGVETQYF.

Regarding this clone: Other DNA sequences in the same sample also yield this CDR3. J is TRBJ1-5 and V is TRBV2, with D unresolved. Trimming removed 2 bases from V and 7 bases from J, with 6 bases in between. The CDR3 is made up of 12 amino acids. The germline V gene encodes CDR1 SNHLY and CDR2 FYNNEI. CDR3 protein: CASSESGQPQHF. Here the CDR3 DNA reads TGTGCCAGCAGTGAATCGGGGCAGCCCCAGCATTTT. The variable domain in full, with the rest retrieved from reference TRBV2 and TRBJ1-5, is EPEVTQTPSHQVTQMGQEVILRCVPISNHLYFYWYRQILGQKVEFLVSFYNNEISEKSEIFDDQFSVERPDGSNFTLKIRSTKLEDSAMYFCASSESGQPQHFGDGTRLSIL.

This sequence joins TRBV5-1 and TRBJ2-5, with D perhaps TRBD1 (6 bases). Germline lookup yields CDR1 SGHRS and CDR2 YFSETQ. The CDR3 has 14 residues. V was trimmed by 0 bases and J by 5 bases, leaving 11 bases between them. In nucleotides, the CDR3 is TGCGCCAGCAGCTTGGTCAGGGGTACGGAGACCCAGTACTTC. It is translated as CASSLVRGTETQYF.

This clone was seen just once. J is TRBJ2-1 and V is TRBV9, with TRBD1 matching over 11 bases. This CDR3 is built from 16 residues. Unmatched junction bases numbered 6, after V lost 4 bases and J lost 3 bases. Per the germline V gene, CDR1 is SGDLS and CDR2 is YYNGEE. This CDR3 is CASSPRTGGFYNEQFF. The CDR3 region has the DNA TGTGCCAGCAGCCCTCGGACAGGGGGCTTCTACAATGAGCAGTTCTTC.

Worth noting for this clone: The sample holds other DNA sequences that translate to the same CDR3. The chain has TRBV25-1 and TRBJ2-7; possibly TRBD1 or TRBD2 for D (5 bases each). This CDR3 has 14 residues. V shed 2 bases and J shed 3 bases, with 11 bases lying between them. The germline CDR1 and CDR2 sequences are MGHDK and SYGVNS. CDR3 loop: CASSEPGPYYEQYF. CDR3 DNA: TGTGCCAGCAGTGAACCGGGACCGTACTACGAGCAGTACTTC.

The DNA of the CDR3 is TGTGCCAGCAGCTTAGTAGGCCAGGGAGGGAAGACCCAGTACTTC. It yields the protein CASSLVGQGGKTQYF. J is TRBJ2-5 and V is TRBV7-6, with 7 positions matching TRBD2. CDR3 length: 15 residues. CDR1 is SGHVS, CDR2 FNYEAQ, per germline. V lost 1 base and J lost 6; bases outside the gene matches: 8.

The rearrangement uses TRBV18 and TRBJ1-2; possibly TRBD1 for D (5 bases). CDR3 length equals 16 residues. V lost 3 bases and J lost 3, with 17 bases in between. CDR1 is KGHSH, CDR2 LQKENI, per germline. DNA of the CDR3: TGTGCCAGCTCACCCGCCGTAGGGCAGGGTGACTATGGCTACACCTTC. Residues: CASSPAVGQGDYGYTF. The whole variable domain, remainder taken from reference TRBV18 and TRBJ1-2, is NAGVMQNPRHLVRRRGQEARLRCSPMKGHSHVYWYRQLPEEGLKFMVYLQKENIIDESGMPKERFSAEFPKEGPSILRIQQVVRGDSAAYFCASSPAVGQGDYGYTFGSGTRLTVV.

The rearrangement links TRBV6-1 to TRBJ2-3; maybe TRBD1 (5 bases). The germline V and J ends were trimmed by 5 bases and 8 bases, with 11 bases remaining between them. Germline CDR1 reads MNHNS; CDR2 reads SASEGT. The CDR3 loop spans 12 amino acids. The CDR3 nucleotides read TGTGCCAGCAGTCCCGACAGAATTACGCAGTATTTT. This encodes CASSPDRITQYF.

With regard to this clone: The sample holds other DNA sequences that translate to the same CDR3. This chain joins TRBV28 and TRBJ2-7, with D maybe TRBD2 (7 bases). In germline, CDR1 is MDHEN, CDR2 SYDVKM. The CDR3 length is 13 residues. V lost 3 bases to trimming and J lost 4 bases, with 10 bases between them. CDR3 loop: CASSLGGPYEQYF. CDR3 DNA: TGTGCCAGCAGTTTGGGGGGGCCTTACGAGCAGTACTTC.

This rearrangement joins TRBV7-2 to TRBJ2-1, with D possibly TRBD2 on 5 matching bases. Trimming removed 0 bases from V and 0 bases from J, with 6 bases in between. CDR3 length: 15 residues. The germline gives CDR1 SGHTA, CDR2 FQGNSA. CDR3 bases: TGTGCCAGCAGCTTAGCCGGGGACTCCTACAATGAGCAGTTCTTC. The encoded protein is CASSLAGDSYNEQFF.

This chain links TRBV6-5 with TRBJ2-1; 8 nucleotides match TRBD2. With 3 bases clipped from V and 2 bases from J, the junction kept 3 bases outside the gene matches. This CDR3 has 15 residues. Germline CDR1 is MNHEY and CDR2 is SVGAGI. CDR3 sequence (DNA): TGTGCCAGCAGTTATGCGGGGGGAACCTACAATGAGCAGTTCTTC. This encodes CASSYAGGTYNEQFF.

The rearrangement joins TRBV4-3 to TRBJ2-1; tentative D call: TRBD2 (6 bases). Trimming cost V 0 bases and J 9 bases, with 15 bases left between them. Germline V gene lookup returns CDR1 LGHNA and CDR2 YSLEER. The CDR3 extends over 15 amino acids. In DNA form, the CDR3 reads TGCGCCAGCAGCCAAGATAAAACTAGCTGGGGTGAGCAGTTCTTC. This encodes CASSQDKTSWGEQFF.

The chain employs TRBV2 and TRBJ1-6; 8 bases are a match to TRBD1. Germline CDR1 SNHLY, CDR2 FYNNEI. This CDR3 contains 15 residues. V trimming: 6 bases; J trimming: 10 bases; junction bases outside the gene matches: 11. CDR3 region: CASSQGWTGMSPLHF. CDR3 in DNA: TGTGCCAGCAGCCAAGGGTGGACAGGGATGTCACCCCTCCACTTT.

The chain recombines TRBV5-4 with TRBJ2-2, with TRBD2 as a possible D gene (6 bases). The CDR3 covers 15 residues. CDR1 and CDR2 from the germline V gene are SGHNT and YYREEE (reference sequence). Trimming removed 4 bases at V and 8 bases at J, with 18 bases between. The CDR3 loop is CASSPGTVVRGELFF. The CDR3, as DNA: TGTGCCAGCAGCCCCGGGACTGTCGTTAGGGGGGAGCTGTTTTTT.

This sequence joins TRBV25-1 and TRBJ2-5; TRBD2 agrees at 8 bases. The trim removed 4 bases at V and 5 bases at J, leaving 9 bases unmatched. The CDR3 loop spans 15 amino acids. Looked up from germline, CDR1 is MGHDK and CDR2 is SYGVNS. In nucleotides, the CDR3 is TGTGCCAGCAGTGGGTTTAGCGGGACGTGGGAGACCCAGTACTTC. This codes for CASSGFSGTWETQYF.